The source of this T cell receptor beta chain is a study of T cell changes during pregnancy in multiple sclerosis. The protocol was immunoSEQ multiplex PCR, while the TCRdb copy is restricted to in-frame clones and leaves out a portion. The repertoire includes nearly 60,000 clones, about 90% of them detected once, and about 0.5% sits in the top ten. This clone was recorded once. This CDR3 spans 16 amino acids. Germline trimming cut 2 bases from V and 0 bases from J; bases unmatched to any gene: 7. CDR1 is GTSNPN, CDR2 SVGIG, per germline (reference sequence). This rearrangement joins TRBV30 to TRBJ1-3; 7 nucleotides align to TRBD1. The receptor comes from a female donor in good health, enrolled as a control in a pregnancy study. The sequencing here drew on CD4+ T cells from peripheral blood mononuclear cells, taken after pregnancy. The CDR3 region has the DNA TGTGCCTGGAGTACCACAGGGGCCCTCTCTGGAAACACCATATATTTT. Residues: CAWSTTGALSGNTIYF.